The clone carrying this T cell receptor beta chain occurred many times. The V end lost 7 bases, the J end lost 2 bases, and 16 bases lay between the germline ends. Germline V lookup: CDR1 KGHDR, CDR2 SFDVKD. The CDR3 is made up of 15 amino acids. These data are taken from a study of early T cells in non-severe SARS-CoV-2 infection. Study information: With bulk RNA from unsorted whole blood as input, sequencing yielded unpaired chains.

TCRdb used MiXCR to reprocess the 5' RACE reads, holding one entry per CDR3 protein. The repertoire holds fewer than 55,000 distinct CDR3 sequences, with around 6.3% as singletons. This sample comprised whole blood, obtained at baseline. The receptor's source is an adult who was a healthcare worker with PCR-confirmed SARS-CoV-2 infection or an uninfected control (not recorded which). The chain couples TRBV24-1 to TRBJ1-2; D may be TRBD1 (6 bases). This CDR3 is CATSNLQGMNYGYTF. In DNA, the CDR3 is TGTGCCACCAGCAACCTACAGGGAATGAACTATGGCTACACCTTC.